The rows below give T cell receptor beta chains drawn from one sample of a study of shared clonotypes between healthy human individuals. Clones were read by immunoSEQ multiplex PCR, and TCRdb kept only the in-frame ones, dropping some. The profile shows about 1,800,000 clones, around 96% of them singletons. The sequencing sample was made of naive CD8+ T cells sorted from blood. These receptors all stem from a man between 18 and 35 years old in good health. Both conserved end residues are part of each CDR3. The order of the fields is V gene, J gene, D gene, clone size, CDR3 DNA, CDR3 protein. A D gene is named only where the DNA matches it firmly. A row's size may be missing; if present it is once, few, many or a size class.

TRBV9,TRBJ2-1,.,once,TGTGCCAGCAGCCCCACGATGAGCTCCTACAATGAGCAGTTCTTC,CASSPTMSSYNEQFF
TRBV6-5,TRBJ1-2,.,.,TGTGCCAGCAGTCCGGACGGCGGTTATGGCTACACCTTC,CASSPDGGYGYTF
TRBV6-6,TRBJ2-7,TRBD1,.,TGTGCCAGCAGTCCTCTCCACACGGGACAGGACTACGAGCAGTACTTC,CASSPLHTGQDYEQYF
TRBV29-1,TRBJ2-7,.,.,TGCAGCGTTGTGGACTACTACGAGCAGTACTTC,CSVVDYYEQYF
TRBV10-3,TRBJ2-3,TRBD1,.,TGTGCCATCAGCTCGGGACAGGGGGTCCGGAGGAACACAGATACGCAGTATTTT,CAISSGQGVRRNTDTQYF
TRBV11-2,TRBJ2-1,TRBD2,.,TGTGCCAGTTGCGCGGGAGGGCAGGGGAATGAGCAGTTCTTC,CASCAGGQGNEQFF
TRBV5-1,TRBJ1-2,TRBD1,.,TGCGCCAGCAGCCTCGGGACAGGGGTGATCGACTATGGCTACACCTTC,CASSLGTGVIDYGYTF
TRBV7-2,TRBJ2-7,.,.,TGTGCCAGCAGCTTTACCGGAACCTACGAGCAGTACTTC,CASSFTGTYEQYF
TRBV7-6,TRBJ2-7,.,few,TGTGCCAGCAGCTCAGGGGACTCCCGGGACGAGCAGTACTTC,CASSSGDSRDEQYF
TRBV7-9,TRBJ2-3,TRBD2,.,TGTGCCAGCAGAACCCCGGGGGGATACACAGATACGCAGTATTTT,CASRTPGGYTDTQYF
TRBV6-1,TRBJ2-3,.,.,TGTGCCAGCAGTGAAATCTCCCTTCTGGATACGCAGTATTTT,CASSEISLLDTQYF
TRBV4-3,TRBJ1-3,.,once,TGCGCCAGCAGCCAAGATTTAGGGGCCTCTGGAAACACCATATATTTT,CASSQDLGASGNTIYF
TRBV12-5,TRBJ2-7,.,.,TGTGCTAGTGGCTTGGGATCCTACGAGCAGTACTTC,CASGLGSYEQYF
TRBV18,TRBJ1-5,.,once,TGTGCCAGCTCAGAAACAGGGAATCAGCCCCAGCATTTT,CASSETGNQPQHF
TRBV5-8,TRBJ2-1,.,.,TGTGCCAGCAGCTTCCTACGGGGAGGCAATGAGCAGTTCTTC,CASSFLRGGNEQFF
TRBV6-5,TRBJ2-5,TRBD2,.,TGTGCCAGCAGCCCTACTAGCGGGACCCAAGAGACCCAGTACTTC,CASSPTSGTQETQYF
TRBV18,TRBJ2-7,TRBD2,.,TGTGCCAGCTCACCCCTAGCGGCTCTCCATTACGAGCAGTACTTC,CASSPLAALHYEQYF
TRBV7-2,TRBJ1-6,TRBD1,.,TGTGCCAGCAGCTCCGAACAGGGGGGCGCACCCCTCCACTTT,CASSSEQGGAPLHF
TRBV4-1,TRBJ2-1,TRBD2,.,TGCGCCAGCAGCGACTGGCGGGAGGTCTCCTACAATGAGCAGTTCTTC,CASSDWREVSYNEQFF
TRBV2,TRBJ1-2,TRBD1,.,TGTGCCAGCAGTGAACCGGGACAGGGGAAAGACGGCTACACCTTC,CASSEPGQGKDGYTF
TRBV5-6,TRBJ2-1,TRBD2,.,TGTGCCAGCAGCTCTAGCGGAGGCAACCACAATGAGCAGTTCTTC,CASSSSGGNHNEQFF
TRBV27,TRBJ1-6,.,few,TGTGCCAGCAGTCCGCGGGGGGGACCATCAAATAATTCACCCCTCCACTTT,CASSPRGGPSNNSPLHF
TRBV6-5,TRBJ1-1,.,.,TGTGCCAGCAGTTCCGTGGGGCCGAACACTGAAGCTTTCTTT,CASSSVGPNTEAFF
TRBV27,TRBJ2-7,.,.,TGTGCCAGCAGTCCGCAAACAGGTGGCGAGCAGTACTTC,CASSPQTGGEQYF
TRBV11-2,TRBJ1-2,.,.,TGTGCCAGCAGCACCGAAGGGGGTCGCTATGGCTACACCTTC,CASSTEGGRYGYTF
TRBV19,TRBJ1-3,TRBD1,.,TGTGCCAGTAGTGCAGCCGGGACAGGAACCTCTGGAAACACCATATATTTT,CASSAAGTGTSGNTIYF
TRBV9,TRBJ2-7,TRBD2,.,TGTGCCAGCAGCGTAGGCCTAGCGGGAAGTGAGCAGTACTTC,CASSVGLAGSEQYF
TRBV7-9,TRBJ1-2,TRBD1,once,TGTGCCAGCAGTCTACAGGGGGCTTATGGCTACACCTTC,CASSLQGAYGYTF
TRBV4-3,TRBJ2-7,.,.,TGCGCCAGCAGCCAAGACAGGACTTACTCCTACGAGCAGTACTTC,CASSQDRTYSYEQYF
TRBV19,TRBJ1-1,.,.,TGTGCCAGTAGTATAACAGGGAGCACTGAAGCTTTCTTT,CASSITGSTEAFF
TRBV7-2,TRBJ1-4,TRBD1,.,TGTGCCAGCAGCTCCCCGGACAGGGCTGGAGAAAAACTGTTTTTT,CASSSPDRAGEKLFF
TRBV4-1,TRBJ2-7,.,.,TGCGCCAGCAGCCCCTCAGAGGGAAGATTAGAGGAGCAGTACTTC,CASSPSEGRLEEQYF
TRBV6-5,TRBJ2-1,.,.,TGTGCCAGCAGTTACGCCGGCTTGGGTGAGCAGTTCTTC,CASSYAGLGEQFF
TRBV11-2,TRBJ2-1,TRBD2,.,TGTGCCAGCAGCTTAGAGGGAGGACTAGCCTACAATGAGCAGTTCTTC,CASSLEGGLAYNEQFF
TRBV7-9,TRBJ2-5,.,.,TGTGCCAGCAGCTTAGGGGTACAGTACCGGGGTGAGACCCAGTACTTC,CASSLGVQYRGETQYF
TRBV6-1,TRBJ2-3,.,.,TGTGCCAGCAGTGAAGGGTTTTTTACAGATACGCAGTATTTT,CASSEGFFTDTQYF
TRBV13,TRBJ2-7,TRBD2,.,TGTGCCAGCAGCCTTGGAGTAGCGGGGGCCCTCTCCTACGAGCAGTACTTC,CASSLGVAGALSYEQYF
TRBV7-6,TRBJ1-2,.,.,TGTGCCAGCAGCCCCGCGGACAGCGGCTATCTCGGCTACACCTTC,CASSPADSGYLGYTF
TRBV7-9,TRBJ2-2,.,.,TGTGCCAGCAGCCAAACGCAGAACACCGGGGAGCTGTTTTTT,CASSQTQNTGELFF
TRBV11-2,TRBJ2-7,TRBD1,.,TGTGCCAGCAGAAGCCGGGACAGGGGGCGGTACGAGCAGTACTTC,CASRSRDRGRYEQYF
TRBV10-3,TRBJ2-7,TRBD1,.,TGTGCCATCAGTGAGTTGGGACAGGGGGCCCTGCAGTACTTC,CAISELGQGALQYF
TRBV7-9,TRBJ2-5,.,.,TGTGCCAGCAGAGGTCTACCCCCGTACCAAGAGACCCAGTACTTC,CASRGLPPYQETQYF
TRBV27,TRBJ1-1,TRBD1,.,TGTGCCAGCAGTTTATCGACGGGAGCAGGGGGGTTGAACACTGAAGCTTTCTTT,CASSLSTGAGGLNTEAFF
TRBV28,TRBJ2-5,TRBD2,.,TGTGCCAGCAGTTTAAGCTCTAGCGGGGAGGAGACCCAGTACTTC,CASSLSSSGEETQYF
TRBV2,TRBJ1-5,.,.,TGTGCCAGCAGTGGTCTGTTCAGGGGTCAGCCCCAGCATTTT,CASSGLFRGQPQHF
TRBV30,TRBJ2-5,.,few,TGTGCCTGGATTCTACGTGGGGGGGGCGGAGAGACCCAGTACTTC,CAWILRGGGGETQYF
TRBV5-1,TRBJ2-5,.,.,TGCGCCAGCAGGGGAGTATTGGAGGAGACCCAGTACTTC,CASRGVLEETQYF
TRBV5-6,TRBJ2-4,.,once,TGTGCCAGCAGCTTGCCCCCAGAGAACATTCAGTACTTC,CASSLPPENIQYF
TRBV9,TRBJ2-1,.,.,TGTGCCAGCAGCGAGGGGGACACTATACACAATGAGCAGTTCTTC,CASSEGDTIHNEQFF
TRBV28,TRBJ2-7,.,.,TGTGCCAGCAGTTTGGGGATGGAAGGGTACGAGCAGTACTTC,CASSLGMEGYEQYF
TRBV30,TRBJ1-1,.,.,TGTGCCTGGAGTGCCTCGGCCATGAACACTGAAGCTTTCTTT,CAWSASAMNTEAFF
TRBV7-3,TRBJ2-7,.,.,TGTGCCAGCAGCTTATCCGGGGGGCACTACGAGCAGTACTTC,CASSLSGGHYEQYF
TRBV27,TRBJ2-2,TRBD2,.,TGTGCCAGCAGACTAGCGGGGGGCACCGGGGAGCTGTTTTTT,CASRLAGGTGELFF